Detailed here is one T cell receptor beta chain. In TCRdb, the 5' RACE reads were re-called with MiXCR into one record per CDR3 protein. The sample yields 500,000 to 600,000 distinct CDR3 sequences, approximately 19% seen once. These data are taken from a study of T-cell memory formation after mild COVID-19. This CDR3 region has 14 residues. The V gene lost 0 bases and the J gene lost 3 bases, with 8 bases spanning the gap. Germline V gene sequence: CDR1 SGHVS, CDR2 FNYEAQ. The sample taken for sequencing was PBMCs or a T cell subset sorted from them (not recorded which). The sequence was obtained from an adult woman who had mild COVID-19 (a few samples of this study predate the infection). Cell type and time point are not known. The V gene is TRBV7-6, the J gene TRBJ1-2, with D uncertain. The CDR3 DNA follows: TGTGCCAGCAGCTTAGCGGACGGCTACTATGGCTACACCTTC. Translated: CASSLADGYYGYTF.